The TCR beta chain under discussion was sequenced for a study of cytomegalovirus exposure and HLA in healthy donors. Germline V gene sequence: CDR1 SGHAT, CDR2 FQNNGV. The germline V and J ends were trimmed by 1 base and 7 bases, with 11 bases remaining between them. This CDR3 is 14 amino acids long. Vbeta (60) and Jbeta (13) primers were used in the PCR. Under the authors' procedure: In a later analysis, of roughly 73 million unique beta chains, about 10 million appeared in at least two donors. Libraries were prepared by immunoSEQ multiplex PCR; TCRdb keeps only in-frame clonotypes and omits some of them. V and J calls and clone size are as listed in that table; D and trimming were resolved from the DNA. The sample holds 58,000 or so clones, roughly 80% seen once. Study observations and caveats: Trimming of TCR beta V- and J-genes showed a link, identified in a later analysis, to a missense DCLRE1C variant.

On this clone: Its antigen is as yet unknown.

The chain employs TRBV11-2 and TRBJ2-1; the D gene is possibly TRBD2 (7 bases). The sequence derives from a woman in her 40s in good health and CMV-seropositive. Sequenced material: PBMCs. This CDR3 reads CASSLVGGENEQFF. The CDR3, as DNA: TGTGCCAGCAGCTTAGTAGGGGGGGAAAATGAGCAGTTCTTC.